This TCR beta chain was sequenced for a study of blood T cell repertoires in COVID-19. Study-wide context: Whether acute or convalescent, the COVID-19 samples came from the United States, Italy and Spain. Sources were T cells, B-cell-depleted T cells, or PBMCs; the material itself was cDNA or gDNA.

Authors' processing steps: Using reference gene primer amplification, nucleated cell counts were estimated. TCRdb's table, derived via immunoSEQ multiplex PCR, lists solely in-frame clones and lacks some. V, J and clone size are taken as reported in that table, and D and trimming were inferred from the DNA itself. In the table there are approximately 220,000 clones, 88% of which are singletons. There are 15 residues in the CDR3. After removal of 5 bases from V and 0 bases from J, the junction contained 6 bases not matched to a gene. Germline V gene lookup returns CDR1 LNHDA and CDR2 SQIVND (reference sequence).

The chain links TRBV19 to TRBJ1-2; 7 bases line up with TRBD1. This sequence was found in a man aged 40-49 years with acute or convalescent COVID-19. Sequenced material: peripheral blood. The CDR3 region is CASSPGTVPNYGYTF. The CDR3 DNA reads as TGTGCCAGTAGTCCCGGGACAGTTCCTAACTATGGCTACACCTTC.